Sequencing of this T cell receptor (beta chain) was carried out in a study of cytomegalovirus exposure and HLA in healthy donors. Researchers ran the PCR with 60 Vbeta and 13 Jbeta primers. The method was immunoSEQ multiplex PCR; TCRdb's version includes in-frame clones alone and lacks a portion of them. Of around 100,000 clones in the sample, roughly 70% were seen once. Germline V lookup: CDR1 MNHEY, CDR2 SMNVEV (reference sequence). V lost 3 bases to trimming and J lost 3 bases, with 12 bases between them. The CDR3 is 15 amino acids. The specimen was PBMCs. The chain combines TRBV27 with TRBJ1-5; D is unclear. This TCR came from a man aged 25-45 years in good health and CMV-seronegative. CDR3 amino acids: CASSFGAGSNQPQHF. The CDR3 DNA reads as TGTGCCAGCAGTTTCGGAGCGGGGTCCAATCAGCCCCAGCATTTT.